The 25 T cell receptor beta chains below come from one sample, sequenced in a study of shared clonotypes between healthy human individuals. Repertoires were generated with immunoSEQ multiplex PCR, while TCRdb's copy carries only in-frame clones and drops some. The repertoire consists of about 1 million clones, with about 75% occurring once and the leading ten covering 1.4%. Sample: memory CD4+ T cells sorted from blood. Described subset: CD45RA-negative fraction. These receptors originate from a man younger than 35 in good health.

This clone turned up a few times. J is TRBJ1-2 and V is TRBV29-1, with 10 positions matching TRBD1. Germline CDR1 SQVTM, CDR2 ANQGSEA. The CDR3 runs 14 residues. V was pared by 1 base and J by 3 bases, with 2 bases of the junction left unmatched. The CDR3 loop is CSVEGDRGDYGYTF. The CDR3 DNA sequence: TGCAGCGTTGAAGGGGACAGGGGAGACTATGGCTACACCTTC.

This chain connects TRBV7-2 to TRBJ2-3; 13 positions agree with TRBD2. CDR1 and CDR2 (germline): SGHTA, FQGNSA. V trimming: 5 bases; J trimming: 6 bases; junction bases outside the gene matches: 2. The CDR3 sequence is 14 residues long. The DNA of the CDR3 is TGTGCCAGCAGCCTGACTAGCGGGGGGGATACGCAGTATTTT. Translating gives CASSLTSGGDTQYF.

The J gene is TRBJ2-5, the V gene TRBV18; D possibly corresponds to TRBD1 (5 bases). This CDR3 is built from 21 residues. Trimming took 0 bases from V and 3 from J, leaving 29 bases between them. Looked up from germline, CDR1 is KGHSH and CDR2 is LQKENI. The chain's CDR3 is CASSPPAFFNGARADEETQYF. DNA of the CDR3: TGTGCCAGCTCACCACCGGCGTTTTTTAATGGGGCCCGCGCCGATGAAGAGACCCAGTACTTC.

The chain couples TRBV30 to TRBJ2-2; TRBD2 aligns across 8 bases. After removal of 8 bases from V and 1 base from J, the junction contained 3 bases not matched to a gene. Germline V gene sequence: CDR1 GTSNPN, CDR2 SVGIG (reference sequence). The CDR3 has 13 residues. This CDR3 reads CARAGGNTGELFF. CDR3 nucleotide sequence: TGTGCCCGGGCGGGGGGGAACACCGGGGAGCTGTTTTTT.

On this clone itself: The same CDR3 can be traced to other DNA sequences in this sample. V is TRBV10-3 and J is TRBJ2-5, with D hard to call. With 3 bases removed from V and 5 bases from J, the gap between germline ends came to 7 bases. The germline V gene encodes CDR1 ENHRY and CDR2 SYGVKD. This CDR3 spans 12 amino acids. The CDR3 region has the DNA TGTGCCATCAGTGACGGTGGTGAGACCCAGTACTTC. Protein: CAISDGGETQYF.

V usage is TRBV22-1 and J usage is TRBJ1-6. TRBV22-1 is flagged as a pseudogene. The CDR3 sequence is 17 residues long. CDR3 in amino acids: CPGSAPRTSSYNSPLHF. As DNA, the CDR3 is TGTCCTGGGAGCGCACCCAGGACGAGCTCCTATAATTCACCCCTCCACTTT.

The chain recombines TRBV6-1 with TRBJ1-2; D not certain. The germline V and J ends were trimmed by 2 bases and 6 bases, with 7 bases remaining between them. CDR3 size: 12 residues. Germline lookup yields CDR1 MNHNS and CDR2 SASEGT. The CDR3 protein is CASSELWDGYTF. CDR3 nucleotide sequence: TGTGCCAGCAGTGAACTGTGGGATGGCTACACCTTC.

In this sample, this clone turned up a few times. The J gene is TRBJ2-7, the V gene TRBV9; either TRBD1 or TRBD2 may supply D (5 bases each). Germline CDR1 reads SGDLS; CDR2 reads YYNGEE. This CDR3 has 12 residues. V lost 3 bases and J lost 9, with 13 bases in between. In DNA, the CDR3 is TGTGCCAGCAGCGCCTACTCGGGGCGGCAGTACTTC. Its protein is CASSAYSGRQYF.

The CDR3 coding sequence is TGCGCCAGCAGCTCCGGGGGGGCCTTGGAGACCCAGTACTTC. It is translated as CASSSGGALETQYF. V usage is TRBV5-1 and J usage is TRBJ2-5; 8 bases align to TRBD2. The CDR3 consists of 14 residues. Per the germline V gene, CDR1 is SGHRS and CDR2 is YFSETQ. V shed 3 bases, J shed 5 bases, and the junction held 6 bases outside the gene matches. Together with reference TRBV5-1 and TRBJ2-5, the CDR3 gives the full variable domain: KAGVTQTPRYLIKTRGQQVTLSCSPISGHRSVSWYQQTPGQGLQFLFEYFSETQRNKGNFPGRFSGRQFSNSRSEMNVSTLELGDSALYLCASSSGGALETQYFGPGTRLLVL.

The chain carries TRBV5-6 and TRBJ1-2; tentative D call: TRBD1 (5 bases). Germline V CDR1 and CDR2: SGHDT, YYEEEE. CDR3 length: 15 amino acids. With 0 bases removed from V and 7 bases from J, the gap between germline ends came to 16 bases. The DNA for the CDR3 is TGTGCCAGCAGCTTGGTGGGGCAGGTTTTATTTGGCTACACCTTC. Protein: CASSLVGQVLFGYTF.

This clone was counted a single time. The V call is TRBV10-2, the J call TRBJ1-3; possible D gene TRBD1, 5 bases. The V gene's germline CDR1 is WSHSY and CDR2 SAAADI. V was pared by 5 bases and J by 4 bases, with 18 bases between. CDR3 size: 16 residues. CDR3 residues: CASSQASGRLGNTIYF. The CDR3, as DNA: TGCGCCAGCAGTCAGGCCTCAGGGAGGCTCGGAAACACCATATATTTT.

V and J are TRBV27 and TRBJ1-1; D unresolved. The CDR3 loop spans 16 amino acids. V gave up 1 base and J gave up 1 base, with 13 bases separating them. Looked up from germline, CDR1 is MNHEY and CDR2 is SMNVEV (reference sequence). The CDR3 DNA is TGTGCCAGCAGTTTATGGGATAAGACTGGGAACACTGAAGCTTTCTTT. Amino acids: CASSLWDKTGNTEAFF.

The chain has TRBV18 and TRBJ1-1; 7 bases are a match to TRBD1. The CDR3 length is 16 residues. The germline gives CDR1 KGHSH, CDR2 LQKENI. Unmatched junction bases numbered 11, after V lost 6 bases and J lost 1 base. CDR3 sequence (DNA): TGTGCCAGCTCCCCCGACAGGGTGTCCTCGAACACTGAAGCTTTCTTT. Amino acid sequence: CASSPDRVSSNTEAFF.

The chain is built from TRBV9 and TRBJ1-2, with unresolved D. The CDR3 consists of 15 residues. V dropped 0 bases and J dropped 7 bases, with 16 bases sitting between them. Per the germline V gene, CDR1 is SGDLS and CDR2 is YYNGEE. The CDR3 protein is CASSVGRGGYFGYTF. CDR3 DNA: TGTGCCAGCAGCGTAGGACGGGGTGGGTACTTTGGCTACACCTTC.

This chain joins TRBV6-1 and TRBJ2-7, with D hard to call. CDR1 and CDR2 from the germline V gene are MNHNS and SASEGT. The ends were cut back, 1 base at V and 0 bases at J, with 13 bases in the middle. The CDR3 spans 16 residues. CDR3 in DNA: TGTGCCAGCAGTGAAGTTGGCAAGATCAACTCCTACGAGCAGTACTTC. Translated: CASSEVGKINSYEQYF.

V and J are TRBV9 and TRBJ2-1; TRBD2 matches at 13 bases. After removal of 4 bases from V and 6 bases from J, the junction contained 7 bases not matched to a gene. In germline, CDR1 is SGDLS, CDR2 YYNGEE. The CDR3 extends over 16 amino acids. The CDR3 reads CASSPRLAGGLNEQFF. In DNA form, the CDR3 reads TGTGCCAGCAGCCCTAGACTAGCGGGAGGTCTCAATGAGCAGTTCTTC.

The chain joins TRBV20-1 to TRBJ1-1, with unresolved D. V lost 2 bases and J lost 7, with 8 bases in between. From germline, CDR1 is DFQATT and CDR2 SNEGSKA (reference sequence). The CDR3 covers 11 residues. Written as DNA, the CDR3 is TGCAGTGCTAGAAGGGAGCGTGAAGCTTTCTTT. It specifies CSARREREAFF.

Details on this clone: This CDR3 is also generated by other DNA sequences in the sample. The V and J genes are TRBV5-4 and TRBJ1-1; D not certain. Germline V lookup: CDR1 SGHNT, CDR2 YYREEE (reference sequence). Trimming removed 0 bases at V and 2 bases at J, with 8 bases between. The CDR3 length is 14 residues. CDR3 sequence reads: CASSLDPANTEAFF. In nucleotides, the CDR3 is TGTGCCAGCAGCTTGGACCCGGCTAACACTGAAGCTTTCTTT. Using reference TRBV5-4 and TRBJ1-1 for the parts outside the CDR3, the full variable domain is ETGVTQSPTHLIKTRGQQVTLRCSSQSGHNTVSWYQQALGQGPQFIFQYYREEENGRGNFPPRFSGLQFPNYSSELNVNALELDDSALYLCASSLDPANTEAFFGQGTRLTVV.

The chain carries TRBV19 and TRBJ2-1, with 7 bases that match TRBD2. The germline gives CDR1 LNHDA, CDR2 SQIVND (reference sequence). This CDR3 is built from 12 residues. V lost 4 bases and J lost 9; bases outside the gene matches: 3. This chain's CDR3 is CASSRLAGEQFF. The CDR3 region has the DNA TGTGCCAGTAGTAGACTAGCAGGTGAGCAGTTCTTC. The variable domain in full, with the rest retrieved from reference TRBV19 and TRBJ2-1, is DGGITQSPKYLFRKEGQNVTLSCEQNLNHDAMYWYRQDPGQGLRLIYYSQIVNDFQKGDIAEGYSVSREKKESFPLTVTSAQKNPTAFYLCASSRLAGEQFFGPGTRLTVL.

This chain links TRBV27 with TRBJ2-3; 10 bases are shared with TRBD2. Looked up from germline, CDR1 is MNHEY and CDR2 is SMNVEV (reference sequence). The V gene end was trimmed by 6 bases and the J gene end by 10 bases; junction bases not matched to a gene: 13. The CDR3 length is 15 residues. CDR3 sequence: CASSPPASGGYPQYF. In nucleotides, the CDR3 is TGTGCCAGCAGCCCCCCCGCTAGCGGGGGCTATCCGCAGTATTTT.

The chain employs TRBV6-5 and TRBJ1-1, with TRBD1 identical over 9 bases. The CDR3 totals 15 residues. Germline loops: CDR1 MNHEY, CDR2 SVGAGI. Trimming cost V 10 bases and J 5 bases; bases outside gene matches: 14. The chain's CDR3 is CAIVPGQGTRTEAFF. The DNA of the CDR3 is TGTGCCATCGTACCGGGACAGGGAACCAGAACTGAAGCTTTCTTT.

The chain carries TRBV7-8 and TRBJ1-3; perhaps TRBD1 as D (6 bases). The CDR3 is made up of 17 amino acids. Trimming shortened V by 5 bases and J by 0 bases, and 17 bases separated the two germline ends. CDR1 and CDR2 (germline): SGHVS, FQNEAQ. The chain's CDR3 is CASSLWTAQSSGNTIYF. The CDR3 DNA is TGTGCCAGCAGCCTATGGACAGCACAGAGCTCTGGAAACACCATATATTTT.

Comment on this clone: The same CDR3 arises from other DNA sequences in this sample as well. The V call is TRBV29-1, the J call TRBJ1-2; possible D gene TRBD1, 6 bases. The ends were cut back, 5 bases at V and 8 bases at J, with 12 bases in the middle. Germline loops: CDR1 SQVTM, CDR2 ANQGSEA. CDR3 length equals 11 residues. The CDR3 reads CSVRGAGGYTF. The CDR3 region has the DNA TGCAGCGTTAGGGGGGCAGGGGGCTACACCTTC.

The V and J genes are TRBV5-6 and TRBJ2-3; TRBD2 matches at 7 bases. Germline V CDR1 and CDR2: SGHDT, YYEEEE. CDR3 length: 17 residues. V shed 0 bases and J 1 base; nucleotides not matched to a gene: 8. The CDR3 DNA is TGTGCCAGCAGCTTGGGTGACGGGAGGCGACGCACAGATACGCAGTATTTT. Protein product: CASSLGDGRRRTDTQYF.

This clone has only a few counts. The V gene is TRBV9, the J gene TRBJ1-3; TRBD1 matches 7 bases. Per the germline V gene, CDR1 is SGDLS and CDR2 is YYNGEE. V shed 2 bases, J shed 4 bases, and the junction held 9 bases outside the gene matches. The CDR3 has 16 amino acids. The CDR3 DNA follows: TGTGCCAGCAGCGTCCGGGGCGACAGGGCCGGAAACACCATATATTTT. Translation gives CASSVRGDRAGNTIYF.